Below, 2 T cell receptor beta chains from the same sample are listed, as sequenced in a study of blood T cell repertoires in COVID-19 (dated by TCRdb to the early 2020s). The library was made by the immunoSEQ multiplex PCR assay. TCRdb mirrors the immuneACCESS table, restricted to in-frame sequences. Some clones are absent from its copies; in checked studies, under half trace to an unresolved V gene, and the reason for the others is unknown. The sample records fewer than 85,000 clones, around 85% of which are singletons. The ten most abundant clones make up roughly 5% of the sample. Sequenced: peripheral blood. All receptors derive from a man older than 75 with acute or convalescent COVID-19.

This clone was seen once. The chain combines TRBV28 with TRBJ1-2; no firm D call. CDR3 length: 14 amino acids. The V and J ends lost 6 bases and 5 bases respectively, with 16 bases between them. Germline-derived CDR1 and CDR2 are MDHEN and SYDVKM. The CDR3, as DNA: TGTGCCAGCAGGGAGAGTCGGGGTTTTTATGGCTACACCTTC. Encoded protein: CASRESRGFYGYTF.

This clone appeared a few times. The V call is TRBV12-5, the J call TRBJ1-5; D is ambiguous. The CDR3 runs 13 residues. V was pared by 7 bases and J by 6 bases, with 13 bases between. Germline V gives CDR1 LGHNT, CDR2 FRNRAP. In DNA, the CDR3 is TGTGCTAGTGCCCCCCAGGCGGGTCAGCCCCAGCATTTT. Translating gives CASAPQAGQPQHF.